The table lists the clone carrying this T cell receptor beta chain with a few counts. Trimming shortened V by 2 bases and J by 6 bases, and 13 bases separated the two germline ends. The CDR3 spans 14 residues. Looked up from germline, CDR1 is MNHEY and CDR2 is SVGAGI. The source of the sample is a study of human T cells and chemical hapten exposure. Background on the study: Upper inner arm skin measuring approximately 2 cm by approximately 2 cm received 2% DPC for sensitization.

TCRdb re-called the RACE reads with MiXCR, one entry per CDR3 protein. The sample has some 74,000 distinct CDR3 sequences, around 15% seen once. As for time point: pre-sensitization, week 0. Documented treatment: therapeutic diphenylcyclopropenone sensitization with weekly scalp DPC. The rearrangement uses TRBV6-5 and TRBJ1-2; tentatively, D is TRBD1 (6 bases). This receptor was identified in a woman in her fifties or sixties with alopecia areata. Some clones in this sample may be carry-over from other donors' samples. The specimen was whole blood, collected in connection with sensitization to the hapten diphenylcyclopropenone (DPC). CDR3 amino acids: CASSYANRVDGYTF. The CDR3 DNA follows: TGTGCCAGCAGTTACGCAAACAGGGTCGATGGCTACACCTTC.